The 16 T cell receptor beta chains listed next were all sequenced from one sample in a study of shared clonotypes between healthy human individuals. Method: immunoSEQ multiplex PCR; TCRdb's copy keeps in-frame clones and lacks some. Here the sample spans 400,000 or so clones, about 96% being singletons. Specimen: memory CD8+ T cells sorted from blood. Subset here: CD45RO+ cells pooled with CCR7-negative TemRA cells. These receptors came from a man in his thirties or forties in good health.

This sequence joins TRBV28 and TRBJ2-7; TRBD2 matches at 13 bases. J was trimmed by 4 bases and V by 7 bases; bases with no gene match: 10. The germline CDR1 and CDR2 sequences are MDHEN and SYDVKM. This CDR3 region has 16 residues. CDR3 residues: CASTTSGRTGRYEQYF. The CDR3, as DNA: TGTGCCAGCACGACTAGCGGGAGGACGGGTCGGTACGAGCAGTACTTC.

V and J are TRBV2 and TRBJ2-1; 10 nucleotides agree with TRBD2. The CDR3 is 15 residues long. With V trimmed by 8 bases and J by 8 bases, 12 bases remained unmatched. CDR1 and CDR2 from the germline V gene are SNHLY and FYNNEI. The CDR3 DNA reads TGTGCCAGCCTCCCCCCTAGCGGGAGAAACGATGAGCAGTTCTTC. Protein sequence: CASLPPSGRNDEQFF.

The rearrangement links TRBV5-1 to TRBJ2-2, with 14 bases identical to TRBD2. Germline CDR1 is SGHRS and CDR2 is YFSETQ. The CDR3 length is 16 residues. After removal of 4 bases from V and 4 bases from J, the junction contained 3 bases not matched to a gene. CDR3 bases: TGCGCCAGCAGCAGGGGGACTAGCGGGAGCACCGGGGAGCTGTTTTTT. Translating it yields CASSRGTSGSTGELFF.

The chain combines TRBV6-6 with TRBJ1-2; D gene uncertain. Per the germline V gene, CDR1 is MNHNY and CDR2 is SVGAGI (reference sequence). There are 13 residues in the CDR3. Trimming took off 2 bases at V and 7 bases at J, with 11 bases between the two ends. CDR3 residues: CASSYVDTVGYTF. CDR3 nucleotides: TGTGCCAGCAGTTACGTAGACACTGTTGGCTACACCTTC.

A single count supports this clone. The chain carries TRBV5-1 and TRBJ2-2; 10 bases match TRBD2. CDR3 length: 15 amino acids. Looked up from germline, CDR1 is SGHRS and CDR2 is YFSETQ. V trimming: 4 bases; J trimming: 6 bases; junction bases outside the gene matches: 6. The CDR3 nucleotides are TGCGCCAGCAGCGCCCTAGCGGGAGCCCCCGGGGAGCTGTTTTTT. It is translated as CASSALAGAPGELFF.

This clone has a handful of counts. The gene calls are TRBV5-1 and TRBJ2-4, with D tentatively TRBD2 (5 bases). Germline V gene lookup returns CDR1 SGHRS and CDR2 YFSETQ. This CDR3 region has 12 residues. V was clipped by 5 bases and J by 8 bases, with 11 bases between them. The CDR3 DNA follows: TGCGCCAGCAGACTAGACGGGGACATTCAGTACTTC. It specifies CASRLDGDIQYF.

The CDR3 reads CASSLLAGGPNTGELFF. CDR3 coding DNA: TGTGCCAGCAGTTTACTGGCGGGAGGGCCGAACACCGGGGAGCTGTTTTTT. This sequence joins TRBV7-2 and TRBJ2-2, with TRBD2 matching 9 bases. Germline-derived CDR1 and CDR2 are SGHTA and FQGNSA. The CDR3 runs 17 residues. The J segment lost 0 bases and the V segment lost 6 bases, leaving 8 bases of the junction unmatched. Supplemented by reference TRBV7-2 and TRBJ2-2, the full variable domain reads GAGVSQSPSNKVTEKGKDVELRCDPISGHTALYWYRQSLGQGLEFLIYFQGNSAPDKSGLPSDRFSAERTGGSVSTLTIQRTQQEDSAVYLCASSLLAGGPNTGELFFGEGSRLTVL.

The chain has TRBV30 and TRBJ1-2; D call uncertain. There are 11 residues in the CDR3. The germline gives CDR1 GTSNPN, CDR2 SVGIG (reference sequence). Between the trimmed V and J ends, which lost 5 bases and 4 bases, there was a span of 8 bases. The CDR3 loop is CAWYAVYGYTF. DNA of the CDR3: TGTGCCTGGTATGCAGTCTATGGCTACACCTTC.

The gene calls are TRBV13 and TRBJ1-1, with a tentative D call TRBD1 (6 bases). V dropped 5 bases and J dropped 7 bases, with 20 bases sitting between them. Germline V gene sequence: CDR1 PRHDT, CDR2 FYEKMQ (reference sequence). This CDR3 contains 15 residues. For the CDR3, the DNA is TGTGCCAGCAGCCCGAGCGCCGGGGGGCGAGATGAAGCTTTCTTT. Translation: CASSPSAGGRDEAFF.

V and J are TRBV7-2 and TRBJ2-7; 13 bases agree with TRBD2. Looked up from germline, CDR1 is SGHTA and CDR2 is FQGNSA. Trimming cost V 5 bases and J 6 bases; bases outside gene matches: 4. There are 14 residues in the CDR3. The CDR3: CASSPGLAGAEQYF. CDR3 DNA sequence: TGTGCCAGCAGCCCAGGACTAGCGGGAGCCGAGCAGTACTTC.

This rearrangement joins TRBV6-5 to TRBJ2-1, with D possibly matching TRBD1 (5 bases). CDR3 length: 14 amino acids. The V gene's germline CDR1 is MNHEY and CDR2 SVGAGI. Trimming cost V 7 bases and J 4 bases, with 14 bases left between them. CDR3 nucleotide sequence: TGTGCCAGCAAGCCCGACAGACAGTACAATGAGCAGTTCTTC. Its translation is CASKPDRQYNEQFF.

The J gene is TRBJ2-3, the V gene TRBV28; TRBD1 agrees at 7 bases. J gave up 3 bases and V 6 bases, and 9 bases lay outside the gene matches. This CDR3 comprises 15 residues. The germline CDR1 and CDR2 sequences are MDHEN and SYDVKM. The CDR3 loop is CASRSNRGLTDTQYF. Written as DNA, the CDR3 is TGTGCCAGCAGGTCCAACAGGGGTTTGACAGATACGCAGTATTTT.

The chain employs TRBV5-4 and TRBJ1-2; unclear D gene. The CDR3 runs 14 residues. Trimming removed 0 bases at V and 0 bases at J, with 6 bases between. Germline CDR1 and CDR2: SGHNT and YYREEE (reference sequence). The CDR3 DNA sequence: TGTGCCAGCAGCTTGGTCGGGACTAACTATGGCTACACCTTC. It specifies CASSLVGTNYGYTF.

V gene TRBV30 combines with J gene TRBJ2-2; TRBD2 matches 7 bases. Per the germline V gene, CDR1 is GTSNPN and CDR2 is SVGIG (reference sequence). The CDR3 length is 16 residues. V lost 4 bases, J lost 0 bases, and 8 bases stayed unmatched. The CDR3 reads CAWKGWEGSNTGELFF. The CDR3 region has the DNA TGTGCCTGGAAGGGGTGGGAGGGATCGAACACCGGGGAGCTGTTTTTT.

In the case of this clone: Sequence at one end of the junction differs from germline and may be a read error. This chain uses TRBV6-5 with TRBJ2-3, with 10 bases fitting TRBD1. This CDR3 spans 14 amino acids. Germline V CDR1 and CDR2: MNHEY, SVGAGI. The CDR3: CASSYGDRGQPVVF. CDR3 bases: TGTGCCAGCAGTTACGGGGACAGGGGTCAACCCGTGGTATTT.

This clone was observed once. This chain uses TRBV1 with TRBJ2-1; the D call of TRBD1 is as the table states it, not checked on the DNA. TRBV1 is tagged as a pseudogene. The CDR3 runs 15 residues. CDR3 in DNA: TGCACCAGCAGTCAGGGCCTACCAGTAAACAATGAGCAGTTCTTC. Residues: CTSSQGLPVNNEQFF.